This entry is about one T cell receptor beta chain. This clone was recorded at least ten times. Which antigen it targets is not known. It has no much larger one-base neighbor in the sample; base qualities were not kept. From a lookup of the germline V gene (reference sequence), CDR1 and CDR2 are SGHNT and YYREEE. V loses 1 base of germline sequence and J loses 10 bases, and the interval between the two ends is 8 bases. Including cysteine and phenylalanine, the CDR3 has 11 amino acids. The sequence is cut down to CDR3 DNA, 33 bases in frame from base 1. The sample originates from a study of beta chain features in type 1 diabetes (dated by TCRdb to 2016 to 2019). About the investigation overall: Mean age, gender distribution, total cell number and subset yield did not differ between patients and healthy donors. Regulatory and stem cell-like memory subsets were obtained from only 8 patients and about eight healthy donors, while naive and central memory subsets were obtained from all 28 donors. A total of around 110,000,000 sorted cells were examined across all samples, and RNA yield correlated strongly with the number of cells per subset. The study compared the TCRB repertoires of sorted circulating CD4+ T cell subsets in recently diagnosed type 1 diabetes patients with those in matched healthy donors.

The full study reports these points: Because small numbers of individuals were included in the HLA sub-analyses, any influence of HLA type on TCRB rearrangement was left unresolved. At VDJ recombination sites, type 1 diabetes patients had fewer insertions and more deleted nucleotides, which implies abnormalities in thymic rearrangement. A moderate but significant shortening of TCRB CDR3 length was observed in type 1 diabetes patients in all four CD4+ subsets. Naive, central memory and regulatory TCRB repertoires appeared to be more similar among patients than among healthy donors. Shorter templates might be favored by PCR, yet because patient and control samples were amplified and corrected together, any such skew would affect both groups equally. Because cDNA was sequenced instead of genomic DNA, activated cells with high expression could be over-represented, although the groups did not differ in activation or CD3 levels.

From each donor, a single peripheral blood sample of about 100 mL on average was drawn into heparinised tubes. Using a panel that included CD45RO, CCR7, CD25, CD127, CD95 and CD27, naive, central memory, regulatory and stem cell-like memory CD4+ T cells were sorted on a BD FACSAria II. Every sorted population had a purity above 98%. Right away, PBMCs were isolated by Lymphoprep density gradient centrifugation and were stained directly, with no culture step. Samples were stained and sorted in pairs, with one healthy donor and one patient per experiment, so that batch effects were minimized. The entire amount of isolated RNA was reverse transcribed using the High Capacity cDNA Reverse Transcription Kit, so the sequenced TCRB transcripts were expressed ones. Naive, central memory and regulatory T cell samples underwent deep immunoSEQ sequencing, averaging approximately 3.3 million total reads per sample. Sorted cells were lysed in RLT buffer, and RNA was extracted using DNase-treated RNeasy Micro or Mini kits according to cell number. Each cell subset was processed on its own to prevent cross-contamination, while patient and healthy donor samples were processed together. TCRB sequences were amplified from cDNA with the immunoSEQ multiplex PCR, producing 87-bp fragments spanning the CDR3 region. The amplicons were sequenced using the Illumina HiSeq platform. The authors' analysis ran thus. PCR bias was computationally corrected using synthetic template baselines, reads within Hamming distance 2 were collapsed, and singletons that could not be merged were discarded. By aligning reads against IMGT, V, D and J genes, CDR3 length, and insertions or deletions at six rearrangement sites were assigned. Clonotype counts were normalized to sorted cell number within each subset before computing true diversity and Gini coefficients with the tcR R package. Repertoire sharing was quantified using the overlap coefficient calculated on TCRB nucleotide sequences. In its TCRdb copy, this immuneACCESS table keeps in-frame sequences only and misses some clones. Where compared with another copy, unresolved V genes explain less than half of these, and the others have no known cause. V, J and clone size were drawn from that table, and D and trimming were deduced from the DNA. For this sample the table gives about 180,000 clones, of which 7.5% to 8.5% were detected only once. The biggest ten clones account for roughly 0.5% of the sample.

The sample comprised central memory CD4+ T cells from blood. The rearrangement combines TRBV5-4 with TRBJ1-2; the D segment could be TRBD1, given 6 matching bases. This clonotype was sampled from a man younger than 35 with type 1 diabetes. The CDR3: CASSLRTDYTF. The DNA sequence is as follows: TGTGCCAGCAGCTTGAGGACAGACTACACCTTC.